These 8 T cell receptor beta chains came from one sample sequenced in a study of immune evolution from preneoplasia to lung adenocarcinoma. Clones were read by immunoSEQ multiplex PCR, and TCRdb kept only the in-frame ones, dropping some. In the table there are about 7,900 clones, roughly 73% of which are singletons. Sequencing input: FFPE adjacent normal lung tissue. The receptors shown here come from a person aged 70 to 85 with lung adenocarcinoma.

The chain recombines TRBV19 with TRBJ2-4; 7 bases are a match to TRBD1. The CDR3 contains 16 residues. Germline lookup yields CDR1 LNHDA and CDR2 SQIVND (reference sequence). With 5 bases clipped from V and 3 bases from J, the junction kept 10 bases outside the gene matches. CDR3 loop: CASSWKGAGDKNIQYF. The CDR3 bases are TGTGCCAGTAGTTGGAAGGGGGCCGGAGACAAAAACATTCAGTACTTC.

The V gene is TRBV4-1, the J gene TRBJ1-4; no clear D. V lost 1 base, J lost 7 bases, and 7 bases lay in between. Per the germline V gene, CDR1 is MGHRA and CDR2 is YSYEKL. The CDR3 length is 13 residues. This CDR3 is CASSQGHFEKLFF. CDR3 in DNA: TGCGCCAGCAGCCAAGGACATTTTGAAAAACTGTTTTTT.

This clone was seen more than once but under ten times. The V and J genes are TRBV7-8 and TRBJ2-7; D gene ambiguous. This CDR3 comprises 14 residues. Between the trimmed V and J ends, which lost 1 base and 0 bases, there was a span of 7 bases. Germline CDR1 and CDR2: SGHVS and FQNEAQ. The CDR3 bases are TGTGCCAGCAGCTTAGGGGTAACCTCCTACGAGCAGTACTTC. Translation: CASSLGVTSYEQYF.

Only a few counts were recorded for this clone. The V gene is TRBV23-1, the J gene TRBJ1-1; no clear D gene. TRBV23-1 has ORF status, its function being uncertain. V lost 3 bases and J 7 bases, leaving 6 bases between the germline ends. CDR3 length equals 11 residues. The CDR3 DNA sequence: TGCGCCAGCAGTCAGGAAGTTGAAGCTTTCTTT. Translated: CASSQEVEAFF.

This clone is a singleton in its sample. This sequence joins TRBV4-1 and TRBJ1-5; D remains ambiguous. V lost 4 bases, J lost 4 bases, and 11 bases lay in between. There are 14 residues in the CDR3. Germline V gene data show CDR1 as MGHRA and CDR2 as YSYEKL. As DNA, the CDR3 is TGCGCCAGCAGCCCCCGGATTGGTAATCAGCCCCAGCATTTT. Protein sequence: CASSPRIGNQPQHF.

The rearrangement joins TRBV7-2 to TRBJ2-7; D gene ambiguous. Trimming stripped 1 base from V and 3 bases from J, with 10 bases between. Germline loops: CDR1 SGHTA, CDR2 FQGNSA. The length of the CDR3 is 14 residues. The CDR3: CASSLGASVYEQYF. CDR3 DNA: TGTGCCAGCAGCTTAGGAGCCTCGGTCTACGAGCAGTACTTC.

The chain recombines TRBV30 with TRBJ2-2; D not certain. The germline V and J ends were trimmed by 0 bases and 2 bases, with 7 bases remaining between them. Germline CDR1 and CDR2: GTSNPN and SVGIG (reference sequence). This CDR3 has 14 residues. The CDR3 sequence is CAWSVRSNTGELFF. Here the CDR3 DNA reads TGTGCCTGGAGTGTAAGGTCTAACACCGGGGAGCTGTTTTTT.

This clone was recorded once. This sequence joins TRBV6-1 and TRBJ2-2; 9 bases are shared with TRBD1. The CDR3 has 16 residues. The V segment lost 2 bases and the J segment 7 bases; nucleotides outside the gene matches: 8. Germline lookup yields CDR1 MNHNS and CDR2 SASEGT. CDR3 amino acids: CASSEFWTGVGGELFF. CDR3 DNA: TGTGCCAGCAGTGAATTTTGGACAGGGGTAGGCGGGGAGCTGTTTTTT.